The T cell receptor (beta chain) under discussion was sequenced for a study of PD-L1 blockade in urothelial cancer (dated by TCRdb to the late 2010s). General notes on the study: Therapy was started at some point between 2012 and 2014 for all patients, and atezolizumab 1,200 mg was administered intravenously every 3 weeks. Pretreatment tumor samples and matched peripheral blood, collected serially before and after atezolizumab treatment, underwent TCR sequencing. Blood samples gave median yields of around 150,000 T cells and over 80,000 unique TCRs, along with a median clonality of around 0.075. Pretreatment blood TCR-seq was available for twenty-nine patients, at least one posttreatment blood collection was obtained for 25 or so patients, and tumor TCR-seq was available for 25 or so patients. Somatic, immune and clinical correlates of response to PD-L1 blockade with atezolizumab in urothelial cancer were the focus of an exploratory multi-omic analysis. Blood samples were analyzed at two time points: 3 weeks after treatment start (second dose) and 6 weeks after treatment start. About nine tenths of the roughly 29 patients were males with bladder-origin urothelial cancer, and 18 of 29 reported a prior smoking history. An ECOG performance status of 0 or 1 was recorded for the patients, and 0 to 3 prior chemotherapy regimens had been received by the patients. In the same patients who had TCR sequencing, pretreatment tumors also underwent whole exome sequencing and RNA sequencing. Durable clinical benefit was defined as a progression-free survival longer than 6 months, and TCR features were additionally tested against progression-free survival and overall survival. Roughly nine patients achieved durable clinical benefit and roughly 20 did not. General study outcomes and caveats: Improved progression-free and overall survival was found to be associated with pretreatment peripheral blood TCR clonality below the median. Because the sample size was small (n of about 27) and many of the analyses were exploratory, the results are meant to be hypothesis-generating. At 3 weeks after the start of treatment, tumor-associated TCR clones in peripheral blood had expanded more in patients with durable benefit (n of about 20, p = 0.022).

Each PCR received spiked-in synthetic TCR analog templates so that absolute template abundance could be estimated from read counts. The immunoSEQ assay used bias-controlled V and J gene primers to amplify TCRbeta CDR3 regions from genomic DNA. Sequencing of rearranged TCRbeta segments was performed at approximately 20X coverage. The published analysis was carried out like this. Sequencing errors were corrected by clustering, and CDR3s were annotated against IMGT so that V, D and J genes could be assigned. Downstream analyses used only productive TCRbeta rearrangements, leaving out any out-of-frame or stop-codon sequences. Clonality was computed as one minus Shannon entropy normalized by the log of the number of unique productive sequences. Fisher's exact test with Benjamini-Hochberg correction, using a cutoff of adjusted p below 0.01, was how clones that differed between time points or between blood and tumor were identified. TCRdb limited this immuneACCESS table to in-frame rearrangements with V and J called. A share of clones is missing; checked studies link under half to unresolved V genes, and the rest is unexplained. D and trimming come from the DNA, and the V and J calls and clone size come from that table. In all, the sample holds 100,000 to 150,000 clones, and about 82% of those were seen once. The ten top clones hold roughly 2.4% of the sample.

This specimen's time point label, interpreted: peripheral blood 6 weeks after treatment start. A cohort of some 29 patients with locally advanced or metastatic urothelial carcinoma, treated at Memorial Sloan Kettering on a trial protocol, was included. Peripheral blood mononuclear cells were collected pretreatment and during treatment, with between 1 and 8 total time points per patient. The Qiagen DNeasy Blood extraction kit was used to purify genomic DNA from total PBMCs and from tumor samples. PBMCs were collected pretreatment and during treatment and were isolated and stored as previously described. At the junction V is shortened by 2 bases and J by 3 bases, with 13 bases in between. The CDR3, cysteine through phenylalanine, is 15 amino acids long. The only DNA kept is the CDR3, 45 bases in frame from the first base. CDR1 and CDR2, looked up from the germline V gene (reference sequence), are LNHDA and SQIVND.

A word on this clone: The specificity of this receptor is unknown. Base qualities are missing; no much larger clone stands one base away.

Recombination connected TRBV19 to TRBJ1-1; too little of a D gene remains to name it. The sequence came from a man aged 50 to 60 with urothelial cancer. The source was PBMCs, collected around atezolizumab (anti-PD-L1) treatment. The nucleotide sequence reads TGTGCCAGTAGTATAACGAGGTGGAAGGACACTGAAGCTTTCTTT. It translates as CASSITRWKDTEAFF.